The clone carrying this T cell receptor beta chain came up once. Clones were read by immunoSEQ multiplex PCR, and TCRdb kept only the in-frame ones, dropping some. This sample has some 17,000 clones, with roughly 79% found just once. The sample originates from a study of ipilimumab plus nivolumab after autologous stem cell transplantation. Checkpoint therapy with ipilimumab 1 mg/kg began 14 to 28 days after transplant. The germline V gene has CDR1 KGHSH and CDR2 LQKENI. The CDR3 covers 14 residues. V lost 1 base, J lost 7 bases, and 4 bases stayed unmatched. This clonotype was sampled from a male donor with diffuse large B-cell lymphoma. The specimen was PBMCs, collected in a trial of ipilimumab plus nivolumab as post-transplant consolidation. The J gene is TRBJ2-5, the V gene TRBV18; 9 bases are a match to TRBD1. The CDR3 nucleotides are TGTGCCAGCTCACCACAAGGGGGACAGGGGACCCAGTACTTC. Amino acid sequence: CASSPQGGQGTQYF.